This TCR beta chain was identified during a study of identical twins. Comments on this clonotype: A read error may be the cause here, since a much bigger clone is one base away.

Template switching (which added a universal primer site) was used, and cDNA carried unique molecular identifiers. Each CDR3 protein is one row after TCRdb ran MiXCR on the 5' RACE reads. The table lists around 670,000 distinct CDR3 sequences, 6.1% of them singletons. The length of the CDR3 is 19 residues. From germline, CDR1 is SGHAT and CDR2 FQNNGV. The sequenced sample consisted of naive T cells sorted from blood. The sequence was collected from a young man in good health. The chain recombines TRBV11-2 with TRBJ2-1, with TRBD2 matching 14 bases. The CDR3 protein is CSSSSPRTSGRSSYNEQFF. The DNA of the CDR3 is TGTTCCAGCAGCTCCCCACGGACTAGCGGGAGGAGCTCCTACAATGAGCAGTTCTTC.